The present T cell receptor (beta chain) was sequenced within a study of cytotoxic CD8 clonotypes in ibrutinib-treated CLL. Sequencing was performed with immunoSEQ multiplex PCR; in TCRdb, only in-frame clones are kept and a portion is missing. The sample lists approximately 74,000 clones, 65% to 85% occurring once. CDR1 and CDR2 (germline): ENHRY, SYGVKD. CDR3 length equals 14 residues. V was trimmed by 4 bases and J by 1 base, leaving 9 bases between them. In the case of this clone: The antigen is not known.

Broader study findings: Clonality went up at ibrutinib response and then declined back toward baseline at progression.

As input for TCR beta libraries, approximately 2.1 micrograms of genomic DNA came from cryopreserved PBMCs. The sequence came from a human donor with chronic lymphocytic leukemia. The chain has TRBV10-3 and TRBJ2-3, with a possible D match to TRBD1 (6 bases). The sequencing used PBMCs, collected at disease progression, from a patient treated with ibrutinib. Here the CDR3 reads CAISVQGGTDTQYF. CDR3 coding DNA: TGTGCCATCAGTGTACAGGGAGGCACAGATACGCAGTATTTT.